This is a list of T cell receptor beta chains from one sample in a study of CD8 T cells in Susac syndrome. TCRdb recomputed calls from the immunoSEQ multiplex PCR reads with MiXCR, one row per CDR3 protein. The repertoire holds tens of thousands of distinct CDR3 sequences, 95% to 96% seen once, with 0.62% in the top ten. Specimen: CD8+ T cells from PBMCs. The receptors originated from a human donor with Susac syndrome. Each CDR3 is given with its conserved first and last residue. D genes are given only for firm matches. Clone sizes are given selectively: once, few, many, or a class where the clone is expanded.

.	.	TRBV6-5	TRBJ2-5	CASSFGFGRHQETQYF	TGTGCCAGCAGTTTCGGGTTTGGGCGGCACCAAGAGACCCAGTACTTC
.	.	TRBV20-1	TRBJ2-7	CSARETFSYEQYF	TGCAGTGCTAGAGAGACCTTTTCCTACGAGCAGTACTTC
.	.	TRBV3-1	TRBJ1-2	CASSQDRNGYTF	TGTGCCAGCAGCCAAGATCGGAACGGCTACACCTTC
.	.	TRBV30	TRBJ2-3	CAWSVGRGADTQYF	TGTGCCTGGAGTGTCGGGAGAGGGGCAGATACGCAGTATTTT
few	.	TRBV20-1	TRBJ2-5	CSAGGTSETQYF	TGCAGTGCTGGGGGGACCTCAGAGACCCAGTACTTC
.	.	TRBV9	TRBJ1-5	CASSVWSGRQPQHF	TGTGCCAGCAGCGTATGGTCAGGGCGTCAGCCCCAGCATTTT
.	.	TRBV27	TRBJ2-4	CASSLSQGNIQYF	TGTGCCAGCAGTTTATCGCAGGGGAACATTCAGTACTTC
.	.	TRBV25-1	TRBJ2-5	CASSEYGPSQETQYF	TGTGCCAGCAGTGAATATGGGCCCAGCCAAGAGACCCAGTACTTC
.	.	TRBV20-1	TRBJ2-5	CSAPTGETQYF	TGCAGTGCTCCGACTGGTGAGACCCAGTACTTC
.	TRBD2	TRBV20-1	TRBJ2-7	CSGTRAGEVYEQYF	TGCAGTGGGACCCGGGCGGGGGAGGTTTACGAGCAGTACTTC
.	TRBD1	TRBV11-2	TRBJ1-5	CASSHSGTGNQPQHF	TGTGCCAGCAGCCACTCCGGGACAGGCAATCAGCCCCAGCATTTT
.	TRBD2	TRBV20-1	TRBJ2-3	CSAQIIAGGLTTDTQYF	TGCAGTGCGCAAATCATAGCGGGGGGGCTCACCACAGATACGCAGTATTTT
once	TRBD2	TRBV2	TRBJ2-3	CASSESQGGRTDTQYF	TGTGCCAGCAGTGAGTCGCAGGGAGGGAGAACAGATACGCAGTATTTT
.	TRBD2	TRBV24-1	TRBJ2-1	CATSGTSGTNEQFF	TGTGCCACCAGTGGCACTAGCGGGACCAATGAGCAGTTCTTC
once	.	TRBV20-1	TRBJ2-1	CSARDKFSYNEQFF	TGCAGTGCTAGAGATAAGTTCTCCTACAATGAGCAGTTCTTC
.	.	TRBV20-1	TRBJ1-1	CSARGEGELNTEAFF	TGCAGTGCTAGAGGGGAGGGAGAATTGAACACTGAAGCTTTCTTT
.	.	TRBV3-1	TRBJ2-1	CASSPPRGEYNEQFF	TGTGCCAGCAGCCCACCTAGGGGGGAGTACAATGAGCAGTTCTTC
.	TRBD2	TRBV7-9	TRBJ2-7	CASSLRGGSYEQYF	TGTGCCAGCAGCTTGCGGGGGGGATCCTACGAGCAGTACTTC
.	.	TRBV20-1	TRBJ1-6	CSANPPRGVNSPLHF	TGCAGTGCTAATCCTCCCAGGGGAGTAAATTCACCCCTCCACTTT
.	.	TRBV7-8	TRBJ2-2	CASSQGRDTGELFF	TGTGCCAGCAGCCAGGGACGGGACACCGGGGAGCTGTTTTTT
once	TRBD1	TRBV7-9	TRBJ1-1	CASSLLQGTEAFF	TGTGCCAGCAGTCTTTTACAGGGGACGGAAGCTTTCTTT
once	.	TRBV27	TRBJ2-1	CASSPSAGVRVDEQFF	TGTGCCAGCAGTCCCTCGGCAGGTGTGAGGGTGGATGAGCAGTTCTTC
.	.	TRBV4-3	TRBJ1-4	CASSQDVVGFNEKLFF	TGCGCCAGCAGCCAAGACGTTGTCGGTTTTAATGAAAAACTGTTTTTT
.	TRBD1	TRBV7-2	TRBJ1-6	CASSLPDRGIGSPLHF	TGTGCCAGCAGCCTGCCGGACAGGGGGATAGGGTCACCCCTCCACTTT
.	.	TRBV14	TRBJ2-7	CASSQVVGDSPYEQYF	TGTGCCAGCAGCCAAGTCGTTGGAGACAGTCCCTACGAGCAGTACTTC
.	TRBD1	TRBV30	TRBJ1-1	CAWSVDRGTEAFF	TGTGCCTGGAGTGTGGACAGGGGCACTGAAGCTTTCTTT
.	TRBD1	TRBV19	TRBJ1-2	CASIHSQGNYGYTF	TGTGCCAGTATCCATTCACAGGGGAACTATGGCTACACCTTC
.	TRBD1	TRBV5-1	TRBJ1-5	CASSFGTANQPQHF	TGCGCCAGCAGCTTTGGGACAGCTAATCAGCCCCAGCATTTT
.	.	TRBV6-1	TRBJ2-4	CASGEPGIQYF	TGTGCCAGTGGGGAACCGGGCATTCAGTACTTC
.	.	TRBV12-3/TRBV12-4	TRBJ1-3	CASSLRSRGSGNTIYF	TGTGCCAGCAGTTTAAGGTCGAGGGGCTCTGGAAACACCATATATTTT
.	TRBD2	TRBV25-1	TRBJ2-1	CASSTSSGGLGEQFF	TGTGCCAGCAGCACTTCTAGCGGGGGGCTTGGTGAGCAGTTCTTC
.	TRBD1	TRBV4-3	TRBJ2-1	CASSQGTGGFEQFF	TGCGCCAGCAGCCAGGGGACAGGGGGCTTTGAGCAGTTCTTC
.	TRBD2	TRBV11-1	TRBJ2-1	CASRYSGGEQFF	TGTGCCAGCAGATACTCGGGGGGTGAGCAGTTCTTC
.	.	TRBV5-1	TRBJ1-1	CASSRGGLGDTEAFF	TGCGCCAGCAGCAGAGGCGGCCTCGGGGACACTGAAGCTTTCTTT
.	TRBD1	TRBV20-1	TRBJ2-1	CSARESGQTYNEQFF	TGCAGTGCTAGAGAATCGGGACAGACTTACAATGAGCAGTTCTTC
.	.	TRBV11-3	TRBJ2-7	CASSSDLYEQYF	TGTGCCAGCAGTTCAGACCTATACGAGCAGTACTTC
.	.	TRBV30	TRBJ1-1	CAWSPGWGTEAFF	TGTGCCTGGAGTCCGGGATGGGGTACTGAAGCTTTCTTT
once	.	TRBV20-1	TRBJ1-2	CSAQDTDYGYTF	TGCAGTGCTCAGGACACGGATTATGGCTACACCTTC
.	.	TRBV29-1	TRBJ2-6	CSVEHSLPSGANVLTF	TGCAGCGTTGAGCACAGTCTCCCCTCTGGGGCCAACGTCCTGACTTTC
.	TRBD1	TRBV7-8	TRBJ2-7	CASSREQGDSYEQYF	TGTGCCAGCAGCAGAGAGCAGGGGGACTCCTACGAGCAGTACTTC